This record concerns one TCR beta chain sequence. Its cognate antigen has yet to be identified. Base qualities were left out, and no much larger clone turns up one base away. Patients with autoimmune disease history or receiving systemic immunosuppression were excluded from the trial. Peripheral blood for TCR sequencing was collected from all dose cohorts at baseline, on cycle 4 day 1, and on cycle 7 day 1. Samples were obtained from an open-label, multicenter, first-in-human phase I dose-escalation trial of ivuxolimab. Adults with locally advanced or metastatic head and neck squamous cell, hepatocellular, melanoma or renal cell carcinoma were enrolled in the trial. CD4+ and CD8+ T cells were sorted separately from peripheral blood before TCR sequencing. This sample was included in a study of OX40 agonist ivuxolimab in advanced cancers. About the study as a whole: The costimulatory receptor OX40 (CD134) was targeted by ivuxolimab, a fully human IgG2 agonistic monoclonal antibody. Intravenous ivuxolimab was administered to patients every 2 weeks at six dose levels: 0.01, 0.1, 0.3, 1.5, 3 and 10 mg/kg. Of the approximately 50 dose-escalation patients, hepatocellular carcinoma was present in around 20, melanoma in around 15, renal cell carcinoma in 9 and head and neck cancer in 9. A male proportion of almost 85% and a mean age of approximately 60 years, ranging from 23 to 79, were recorded for the dose-escalation cohort. Prior anti-PD-1, anti-PD-L1 or anti-CTLA-4 therapy was permitted, and checkpoint inhibitors had been received by more than 35% of dose-escalation patients. Partial responses occurred in three dose-escalation patients, of whom one had hepatocellular carcinoma and two had cutaneous melanoma. The purpose of peripheral TCRbeta sequencing was to test whether ivuxolimab changed TCR sequence diversity and led to clonal T-cell expansion. The monotherapy dose-escalation portion (N ≈ 52 patients) of the phase I ivuxolimab trial is reported in the paper. The full study reports these points: The antigen specificity of the clonally expanded peripheral T cells was not determined. In the 0.1-3.0 mg/kg groups, partial responders had among the lowest normalized peripheral clonal expansion, particularly in CD8+ T cells. After ivuxolimab, expanded clones were on average more numerous among CD8+ T cells than among CD4+ T cells. Low levels of normalized T-cell clonal expansion were also seen in some patients who did not respond. Clonal expansion of both CD4+ and CD8+ blood T cells was observed from baseline to week 6 at doses 0.1 to 3.0 mg/kg.

To sequence the TCRbeta CDR3 region, genomic DNA was isolated from the sorted cells. The immunoSEQ Assay was used to sequence the TCRbeta CDR3 regions. Imported from immuneACCESS, the table was reduced by TCRdb to in-frame sequences with V and J called. These copies leave out some clones; in studies compared against another copy, an unresolved V gene accounts for under half, and the cause of the remainder is not known. Counted in this sample were 75,000 to 100,000 clones; about 90% of them appeared once. The ten largest clones represent 9% to 10% of the sample. The TCR sequence derives from an adult with an advanced solid tumor such as melanoma, head and neck, liver or kidney cancer. The starting material was CD4+ or CD8+ T cells sorted from blood, obtained in a trial of the OX40 agonist ivuxolimab.

The CDR3 region: CASSQDPGISGNTIYF. The DNA sequence is as follows: TGTGCCAGCAGCCAAGATCCAGGGATCTCTGGAAACACCATATATTTT. The sequence joins TRBV4-2 to TRBJ1-3; the best D guess is TRBD1, with 5 bases matching. From a lookup of the germline V gene, CDR1 and CDR2 are LGHNA and YNFKEQ. The germline ends are 9 bases apart after V is trimmed by 0 bases and J by 0 bases. Including cysteine and phenylalanine, the CDR3 has 16 amino acids. The retained sequence is limited to the CDR3, 48 bases, with the frame set at the first base.